This TCR beta chain comes out of a study of blood T cell repertoires in COVID-19. Across the study: Samples came from the United States, Italy and Spain, spanning acute and convalescent COVID-19. PBMCs, B-cell-depleted T cells, or T cells were the source of the cDNA or gDNA that made up the material.

Sequencing was performed with immunoSEQ multiplex PCR; in TCRdb, only in-frame clones are kept and a portion is missing. The sample yields about 190,000 clones, around nine tenths seen once. This CDR3 has 15 residues. Germline V gene lookup returns CDR1 MDHEN and CDR2 SYDVKM. Trimming took off 5 bases at V and 7 bases at J, with 17 bases between the two ends. The source of this sequence is a man in his 70s with active or convalescent COVID-19. V usage is TRBV28 and J usage is TRBJ1-4; D possibly corresponds to TRBD1 (6 bases). Sequencing used peripheral blood. CDR3 DNA: TGTGCCAGCAGTCCTTCGGGGGGCCGGGGTGAAAAACTGTTTTTT. Translation gives CASSPSGGRGEKLFF.